A selection of T cell receptor beta chains follows, all from one sample in a study of graft-versus-host responses after intestinal transplantation. What these receptors recognize is not known. The data were produced by immunoSEQ multiplex PCR, yet TCRdb's version contains in-frame clones alone and is incomplete. The sample gives some 110,000 clones, more than 75% of which show up once; roughly 1% is in the top ten. Sequences were derived from unstimulated CD4+ T cells sorted from spleen or lymph node cells, sampled before intestinal transplant. The receptor set was obtained from a human donor who received an intestinal transplant. CDR3s include the opening cysteine and the closing phenylalanine or tryptophan. The D gene is left open where the match is weak. Clone size is stated in some rows and not others, as once, few, many or a class when expanded.

>TRBJ2-3|TRBV2|NA|NA
CASLRDSQYTQYF
TGTGCCAGCCTTCGGGACTCCCAATATACGCAGTATTTT
>TRBJ2-2|TRBV10-2|NA|NA
CASSEVGQTGELFF
TGCGCCAGCAGTGAAGTTGGGCAAACCGGGGAGCTGTTTTTT
>TRBJ2-7|TRBV7-9|few|NA
CASSFWGRDEQYF
TGTGCCAGCAGCTTTTGGGGGAGAGACGAGCAGTACTTC
>TRBJ1-4|TRBV11-3|NA|NA
CASSLALDPNEKLFF
TGTGCCAGCAGCTTAGCCCTGGATCCTAATGAAAAACTGTTTTTT
>TRBJ1-1|TRBV11-2|NA|NA
CASSREIGDAFF
TGTGCCAGCAGCCGGGAAATAGGGGACGCTTTCTTT
>TRBJ2-4|TRBV9|NA|NA
CASSADPLAKNIQYF
TGTGCCAGCAGCGCAGACCCTCTAGCCAAAAACATTCAGTACTTC
>TRBJ2-7|TRBV27|once|TRBD1
CATTKTTGPYEQYF
TGTGCCACCACGAAAACGACAGGGCCCTACGAGCAGTACTTC
>TRBJ2-1|TRBV18|NA|NA
CASSPELANYNEQFF
TGTGCCAGCTCACCGGAGCTAGCGAACTACAATGAGCAGTTCTTC
>TRBJ1-1|TRBV19|NA|NA
CASSTRLGGGIAEAFF
TGTGCCAGTAGTACCAGATTGGGCGGGGGGATCGCTGAAGCTTTCTTT
>TRBJ2-2|TRBV7-6|NA|TRBD1
CASSLGTGNTGELFF
TGTGCCAGCAGCTTAGGGACAGGGAACACCGGGGAGCTGTTTTTT
>TRBJ2-7|TRBV28|NA|TRBD1
CASRDRGNEQYF
TGTGCCAGCAGGGACAGGGGAAACGAGCAGTACTTC
>TRBJ1-4|TRBV18|few|NA
CASSPRNRDEKLFF
TGTGCCAGCTCACCAAGGAACCGCGATGAAAAACTGTTTTTT
>TRBJ1-1|TRBV27|once|NA
CAREGGLNTEAFF
TGTGCCCGGGAGGGGGGCCTGAACACTGAAGCTTTCTTT
>TRBJ2-7|TRBV6-1|NA|TRBD1
CASRTGVTYEQYF
TGTGCCAGCCGGACAGGGGTAACCTACGAGCAGTACTTC
>TRBJ2-5|TRBV28|NA|TRBD2
CASSRTSGRLETQYF
TGTGCCAGCAGTCGGACTAGCGGGAGGCTGGAGACCCAGTACTTC
>TRBJ2-7|TRBV2|once|NA
CASSESGPLYEQYF
TGTGCCAGCAGTGAATCAGGGCCCCTCTACGAGCAGTACTTC
>TRBJ1-6|TRBV5-1|NA|TRBD1
CASSLHRGNSPLHF
TGCGCCAGCAGCTTACACAGGGGAAATTCACCCCTCCACTTT
>TRBJ1-5|TRBV5-1|NA|NA
CASSPDGRANQPQHF
TGCGCCAGCAGCCCAGACGGAAGGGCTAATCAGCCCCAGCATTTT
>TRBJ2-1|TRBV18|NA|TRBD2
CASSPGTTYNEQFF
TGTGCCAGCTCTCCCGGGACTACCTACAATGAGCAGTTCTTC
>TRBJ2-7|TRBV4-1|few|NA
CASSHGPQTGIYEQYF
TGCGCCAGCAGCCATGGTCCCCAGACAGGTATCTACGAGCAGTACTTC